Following are 29 T cell receptor beta chains from one sample sequenced in a study of blood T cell repertoires in COVID-19. Only in-frame clones appear in the TCRdb table, and some are missing; sequencing was by immunoSEQ multiplex PCR. The table has some 150,000 clones, roughly 76% seen once. The sample consisted of peripheral blood. These receptors all come from a human donor with acute or convalescent COVID-19. The donor label of this sample is uncertain.

The genes are TRBV15 and TRBJ1-5, with a possible D match to TRBD1 (5 bases). Germline CDR1 reads LNHNV; CDR2 reads YYDKDF (reference sequence). Deletions cut 4 bases from V and 5 bases from J, with 12 bases between. CDR3 length equals 14 residues. The CDR3 nucleotides read TGTGCCACCAGCATAGGTAGGGGCGATCAGCCCCAGCATTTT. Its protein product is CATSIGRGDQPQHF.

The chain links TRBV6-2 or TRBV6-3 to TRBJ2-3; a weak D match, TRBD1 (7 bases). Germline-derived CDR1 and CDR2 are MNHEY and SVGEGT. The CDR3 loop spans 14 amino acids. The V gene lost 2 bases and the J gene lost 5 bases, with 11 bases spanning the gap. CDR3 in DNA: TGTGCCAGCAGTTACCAGGGGGGTCGAGATACGCAGTATTTT. It encodes CASSYQGGRDTQYF.

The chain recombines TRBV28 with TRBJ1-1; TRBD1 matches at 9 bases. The CDR3 extends over 17 amino acids. CDR1 MDHEN and CDR2 SYDVKM come from the germline V gene. V dropped 6 bases and J dropped 0; count of bases not matched to a gene: 11. The CDR3 DNA reads as TGTGCCAGCAGCCTTGGGACAGGGATTAACATGAACACTGAAGCTTTCTTT. Amino acid sequence: CASSLGTGINMNTEAFF.

The chain employs TRBV2 and TRBJ2-5, with a tentative D call TRBD2 (6 bases). This CDR3 comprises 13 residues. V lost 3 bases to trimming and J lost 10 bases, with 15 bases between them. Looked up from germline, CDR1 is SNHLY and CDR2 is FYNNEI. The CDR3 nucleotides are TGTGCCAGCAGTGATCATAGCGGCCGAGGCCAGTACTTC. The encoded protein is CASSDHSGRGQYF.

The genes are TRBV28 and TRBJ2-7; TRBD1 matches 8 bases. The V gene's germline CDR1 is MDHEN and CDR2 SYDVKM. CDR3 length equals 13 residues. The V segment lost 1 base and the J segment 4 bases; nucleotides outside the gene matches: 0. CDR3 protein: CASSLYRGYEQYF. The CDR3 nucleotides read TGTGCCAGCAGTTTATACAGGGGGTACGAGCAGTACTTC.

This clone showed up just once. The chain links TRBV5-1 to TRBJ1-1; D gene unclear. The CDR3 has 13 amino acids. Per germline, CDR1 SGHRS and CDR2 YFSETQ. V gave up 0 bases and J gave up 3 bases, with 6 bases separating them. This CDR3 is CASSLVEYTEAFF. The CDR3 DNA reads TGCGCCAGCAGCTTGGTAGAGTACACTGAAGCTTTCTTT.

This clone was seen a handful of times. The chain combines TRBV6-4 with TRBJ1-2; D perhaps matches TRBD1 (5 bases). Trimming took 8 bases from V and 6 from J, leaving 19 bases between them. Germline V gene sequence: CDR1 MRHNA, CDR2 SNTAGT. The CDR3 runs to 14 residues. The CDR3 nucleotides are TGTGCCAGCGGGGAGGTCGGTGGAGGGGATGGCTACACCTTC. Translating it yields CASGEVGGGDGYTF.

The genes are TRBV18 and TRBJ2-5; D gene uncertain. The CDR3 loop spans 16 amino acids. Trimming removed 0 bases from V and 5 bases from J, with 16 bases in between. Germline V gene sequence: CDR1 KGHSH, CDR2 LQKENI. The CDR3 spells CASSPPTQDYQETQYF. In DNA form, the CDR3 reads TGTGCCAGCTCACCACCTACTCAGGATTATCAGGAGACCCAGTACTTC.

The CDR3 spells CASSESGLKGNLYEQYF. The CDR3 coding sequence is TGTGCCAGCAGTGAGTCAGGGTTGAAAGGGAATCTCTACGAGCAGTACTTC. V gene TRBV6-4 combines with J gene TRBJ2-7, with TRBD1 as a possible D gene (5 bases). Germline CDR1 reads MRHNA; CDR2 reads SNTAGT. The CDR3 totals 17 residues. Trimming stripped 3 bases from V and 3 bases from J, with 21 bases between.

The chain links TRBV5-5 to TRBJ2-3; D not certain. CDR1 and CDR2 (germline): SGHKS, YYEKEE (reference sequence). There are 15 residues in the CDR3. V was clipped by 0 bases and J by 2 bases, with 10 bases between them. The chain's CDR3 is CASSLAPSPTDTQYF. The CDR3 bases are TGTGCCAGCAGCTTGGCCCCGAGCCCCACAGATACGCAGTATTTT.

V gene TRBV19 combines with J gene TRBJ2-2; 10 bases are a match to TRBD1. Germline lookup yields CDR1 LNHDA and CDR2 SQIVND (reference sequence). Trimming removed 6 bases from V and 6 bases from J; junction bases left unmatched: 7. The CDR3 is 15 residues long. The CDR3 spells CASRASGTGAGELFF. As DNA, the CDR3 is TGTGCCAGTAGGGCCTCCGGGACAGGGGCCGGGGAGCTGTTTTTT.

Worth noting for this clone: The sample has other DNA sequences that encode this CDR3 too. The chain carries TRBV6-6 and TRBJ1-1; 9 bases are a match to TRBD1. The CDR3 contains 16 residues. The junction had 6 bases not matched to a gene; V was cut back by 2 bases and J by 2 bases. CDR1 is MNHNY and CDR2 is SVGAGI in the germline V gene (reference sequence). The CDR3 coding sequence is TGTGCCAGCAGTTACAGCCCGGGACAGGGAAACACTGAAGCTTTCTTT. Residues: CASSYSPGQGNTEAFF.

The V call is TRBV20-1, the J call TRBJ2-7; 9 nucleotides line up with TRBD1. The CDR3 length is 14 residues. Per germline, CDR1 DFQATT and CDR2 SNEGSKA (reference sequence). Trimming removed 3 bases from V and 7 bases from J; junction bases left unmatched: 10. CDR3 DNA: TGCAGTGCTAGTTACAGACAGGGGGTGCGGGAGCAGTACTTC. Translated, it gives CSASYRQGVREQYF.

The chain recombines TRBV18 with TRBJ1-6, with D perhaps TRBD1 (6 bases). Germline CDR1 is KGHSH and CDR2 is LQKENI. The CDR3 has 16 residues. V was cut by 1 base and J by 3 bases, with 10 bases left in between. The CDR3 is CASSPQGVFYNSPLHF. CDR3 nucleotide sequence: TGTGCCAGCTCACCACAGGGGGTCTTCTATAATTCACCCCTCCACTTT.

This clone has a single count. This rearrangement joins TRBV30 to TRBJ2-7, with 8 bases identical to TRBD2. The germline V gene encodes CDR1 GTSNPN and CDR2 SVGIG (reference sequence). With 4 bases clipped from V and 7 bases from J, the junction kept 15 bases outside the gene matches. The CDR3 sequence is 15 residues long. The CDR3 protein is CAWTPPGAGAWEQYF. The CDR3 bases are TGTGCCTGGACCCCCCCAGGAGCGGGGGCCTGGGAGCAGTACTTC.

The chain carries TRBV2 and TRBJ2-7; D possibly corresponds to TRBD1 (5 bases). From germline, CDR1 is SNHLY and CDR2 FYNNEI. This CDR3 region has 9 residues. V lost 11 bases and J 5 bases, leaving 7 bases between the germline ends. The CDR3 nucleotides are TGTGCCGCAGGGAACGAGCAGTACGTC. Its translation is CAAGNEQYV.

This chain links TRBV10-3 with TRBJ1-2; maybe TRBD1 (5 bases). This CDR3 spans 16 amino acids. Germline loops: CDR1 ENHRY, CDR2 SYGVKD. Trimming removed 2 bases from V and 7 bases from J, with 20 bases in between. The CDR3 here is CAISERGLVTYSGYTF. In DNA form, the CDR3 reads TGTGCCATCAGTGAGCGGGGACTTGTTACGTACAGTGGCTACACCTTC.

The genes are TRBV6-5 and TRBJ1-5; D gene unclear. The CDR3 sequence is 15 residues long. Trimming removed 0 bases from V and 2 bases from J, with 8 bases in between. Germline assignment: CDR1 MNHEY and CDR2 SVGAGI. CDR3 sequence reads: CASSYSQARNQPQHF. The DNA of the CDR3 is TGTGCCAGCAGTTACTCGCAGGCCCGCAATCAGCCCCAGCATTTT.

The chain uses TRBV24-1 and TRBJ1-6, with a tentative D call TRBD1 (6 bases). CDR1 KGHDR and CDR2 SFDVKD come from the germline V gene. This CDR3 is 13 amino acids long. Trimming removed 8 bases from V and 7 bases from J, with 11 bases in between. The CDR3 sequence is CATTQGPNSPLHF. CDR3 sequence (DNA): TGTGCCACCACTCAGGGGCCCAATTCACCCCTCCACTTT.

This clone was detected once. The chain combines TRBV5-1 with TRBJ2-2; 9 nucleotides line up with TRBD2. Germline assignment: CDR1 SGHRS and CDR2 YFSETQ. Losses at the gene ends were 0 bases for V and 0 bases for J; bases not matched to a gene: 3. This CDR3 is built from 17 residues. The CDR3 coding sequence is TGCGCCAGCAGCTTGGATGCGGGGGGGGCGAACACCGGGGAGCTGTTTTTT. The encoded protein is CASSLDAGGANTGELFF.

The CDR3 spells CACSHGGSTDTQYF. CDR3 nucleotides: TGTGCCTGTTCTCACGGGGGGAGCACAGATACGCAGTATTTT. The chain carries TRBV30 and TRBJ2-3; 7 nucleotides line up with TRBD2. The CDR3 extends over 14 amino acids. Trimming removed 6 bases from V and 0 bases from J; junction bases left unmatched: 6. Germline CDR1 GTSNPN, CDR2 SVGIG (reference sequence).

This clone was seen a handful of times. This sequence joins TRBV6-5 and TRBJ2-3, with D tentatively TRBD2 (5 bases). Trimming pared 6 bases from V and 4 bases from J, leaving 5 bases between. Looked up from germline, CDR1 is MNHEY and CDR2 is SVGAGI. The CDR3 spans 11 residues. In DNA, the CDR3 is TGTGCCAGCAGGAGGGCAGATACGCAGTATTTT. This gives the protein CASRRADTQYF.

V and J are TRBV7-9 and TRBJ2-7; a possible D gene is TRBD1 (5 bases). Germline V gene data show CDR1 as SEHNR and CDR2 as FQNEAQ (reference sequence). The CDR3 contains 16 residues. V was shortened by 1 base and J by 0 bases, with 13 bases between the two germline ends. The CDR3 coding sequence is TGTGCCAGCAGCTTAGGGGCAGGGCCCCTCTCCTACGAGCAGTACTTC. Translating gives CASSLGAGPLSYEQYF.

The V gene is TRBV21-1, the J gene TRBJ2-6; the tabulated D call, TRBD1, remains unverified against the DNA. TRBV21-1 is flagged as a pseudogene. This CDR3 contains 19 residues. The CDR3 sequence is CASSKGAGVESSGANVLTF. DNA of the CDR3: TGTGCCAGCAGCAAAGGGGCAGGGGTGGAAAGCTCTGGGGCCAACGTCCTGACTTTC.

J is TRBJ2-2 and V is TRBV5-1; 10 bases are shared with TRBD2. Unmatched junction bases numbered 11, after V lost 4 bases and J lost 5 bases. CDR3 length: 17 residues. CDR1 and CDR2 (germline): SGHRS, YFSETQ. The CDR3 loop is CASSLSRLAGGTGELFF. CDR3 sequence (DNA): TGCGCCAGCAGCCTGAGTCGACTAGCGGGTGGGACCGGGGAGCTGTTTTTT.

V gene TRBV3-1 (or the pseudogene TRBV3-2) combines with J gene TRBJ2-7; 9 bases are a match to TRBD1. The CDR3 loop spans 17 amino acids. Unmatched junction bases numbered 15, after V lost 4 bases and J lost 5 bases. Per germline, CDR1 LGHDT and CDR2 YNNKEL (reference sequence). In DNA form, the CDR3 reads TGTGCCAGCAGCCCAAATTTTCCGGGACAGGGAGCGGACGAGCAGTACTTC. It encodes CASSPNFPGQGADEQYF.

The V call is TRBV7-2, the J call TRBJ1-2, with D tentatively TRBD1 (5 bases). Germline-derived CDR1 and CDR2 are SGHTA and FQGNSA. The V end was cut by 5 bases, the J end by 4 bases, with 17 bases between. This CDR3 has 15 amino acids. Here the CDR3 DNA reads TGTGCCAGCAGCCCACCCGGGGGATCGGGCTATGGCTACACCTTC. This translates into CASSPPGGSGYGYTF. Full variable domain (rest looked up from reference TRBV7-2 and TRBJ1-2): GAGVSQSPSNKVTEKGKDVELRCDPISGHTALYWYRQSLGQGLEFLIYFQGNSAPDKSGLPSDRFSAERTGGSVSTLTIQRTQQEDSAVYLCASSPPGGSGYGYTFGSGTRLTVV.

The chain employs TRBV10-3 and TRBJ2-1; TRBD2 matches 13 bases. The CDR3 length is 14 residues. V lost 4 bases, J lost 12 bases, and 6 bases stayed unmatched. Germline values: CDR1 ENHRY, CDR2 SYGVKD. CDR3 in amino acids: CAISGPGLAGLQFF. CDR3 nucleotides: TGTGCCATCAGTGGACCGGGACTAGCGGGGCTGCAGTTCTTC.

The chain combines TRBV12-3 or TRBV12-4 with TRBJ1-2; 8 bases align to TRBD1. The V and J ends lost 4 bases and 6 bases, in that order; junction bases with no gene match: 4. The CDR3 covers 13 residues. CDR3: CASSWTGKDGYTF. CDR3 nucleotides: TGTGCCAGCAGTTGGACAGGGAAGGATGGCTACACCTTC.